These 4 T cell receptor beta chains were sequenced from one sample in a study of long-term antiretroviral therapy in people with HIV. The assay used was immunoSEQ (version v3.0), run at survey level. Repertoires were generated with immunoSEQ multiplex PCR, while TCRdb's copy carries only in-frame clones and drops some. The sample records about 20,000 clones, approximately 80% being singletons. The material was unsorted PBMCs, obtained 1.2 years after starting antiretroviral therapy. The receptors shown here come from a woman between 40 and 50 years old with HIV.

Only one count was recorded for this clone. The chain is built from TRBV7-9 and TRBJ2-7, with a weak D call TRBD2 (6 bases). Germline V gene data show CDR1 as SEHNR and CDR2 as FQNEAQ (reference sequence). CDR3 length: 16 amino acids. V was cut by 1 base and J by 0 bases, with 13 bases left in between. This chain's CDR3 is CASSLGDGGISYEQYF. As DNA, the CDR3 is TGTGCCAGCAGCTTAGGGGACGGCGGGATCTCCTACGAGCAGTACTTC. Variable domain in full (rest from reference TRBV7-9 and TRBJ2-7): DTGVSQNPRHKITKRGQNVTFRCDPISEHNRLYWYRQTLGQGPEFLTYFQNEAQLEKSRLLSDRFSAERPKGSFSTLEIQRTEQGDSAMYLCASSLGDGGISYEQYFGPGTRLTVT.

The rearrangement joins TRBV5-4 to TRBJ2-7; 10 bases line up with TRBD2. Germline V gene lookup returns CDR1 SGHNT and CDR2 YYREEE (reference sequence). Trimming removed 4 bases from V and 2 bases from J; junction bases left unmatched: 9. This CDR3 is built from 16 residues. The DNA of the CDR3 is TGTGCCAGCAGCCCAGACGAGCTAGCGGGAGCCTACGAGCAGTACTTC. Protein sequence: CASSPDELAGAYEQYF.

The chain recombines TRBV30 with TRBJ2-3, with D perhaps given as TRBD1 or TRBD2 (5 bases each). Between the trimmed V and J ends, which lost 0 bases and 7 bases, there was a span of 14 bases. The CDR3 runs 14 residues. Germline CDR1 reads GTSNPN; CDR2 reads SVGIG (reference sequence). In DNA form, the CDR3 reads TGTGCCTGGAGTGTACTGGGGGTGGAGAATACGCAGTATTTT. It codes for CAWSVLGVENTQYF. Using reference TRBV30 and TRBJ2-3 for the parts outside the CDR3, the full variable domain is SQTIHQWPATLVQPVGSPLSLECTVEGTSNPNLYWYRQAAGRGLQLLFYSVGIGQISSEVPQNLSASRPQDRQFILSSKKLLLSDSGFYLCAWSVLGVENTQYFGPGTRLTVL.

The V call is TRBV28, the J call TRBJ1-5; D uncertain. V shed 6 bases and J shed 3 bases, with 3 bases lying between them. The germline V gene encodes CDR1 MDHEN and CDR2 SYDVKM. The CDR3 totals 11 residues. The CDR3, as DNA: TGTGCCAGCAGCACCAATCAGCCCCAGCATTTT. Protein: CASSTNQPQHF.